The 20 T cell receptor beta chains in this list originate from one sample, sequenced in a study of coeliac disease. TCRdb's table, derived via immunoSEQ multiplex PCR, lists solely in-frame clones and lacks some. The data show some 2,200 clones, over 70% seen once. Sequencing used lymphocytes from the gut lamina propria. These receptors came from a human donor without celiac disease.

Notes on this clone: At one of its ends the junction is not consistent with the germline gene, which may arise from a read error. The V and J genes are TRBV5-4 and TRBJ1-1, with TRBD1 matching 7 bases. Germline CDR1 is SGHNT and CDR2 is YYREEE (reference sequence). This CDR3 contains 14 residues. CDR3 coding DNA: TGTGCCAGCAGCTCCGAGACAGGGAACGCTGAAGCTTTCTTT. Encoded protein: CASSSETGNAEAFF.

V and J are TRBV9 and TRBJ2-1, with D perhaps matching TRBD2 (5 bases). The V end lost 0 bases, the J end lost 0 bases, and 10 bases lay between the germline ends. There are 16 residues in the CDR3. The germline CDR1 and CDR2 sequences are SGDLS and YYNGEE. This CDR3 reads CASSVVGSVSYNEQFF. CDR3 sequence (DNA): TGTGCCAGCAGCGTAGTGGGTAGCGTCTCCTACAATGAGCAGTTCTTC.

This clone was seen more than once but under ten times. A far larger clone is just one base off, so this is likely a read error. This sample includes further DNA sequences coding for the same CDR3. This chain connects TRBV2 to TRBJ2-7; 7 nucleotides agree with TRBD2. Trimming at V came to 6 bases and at J to 2 bases, leaving 10 bases not matched to a gene. The germline V gene encodes CDR1 SNHLY and CDR2 FYNNEI. This CDR3 is built from 15 residues. CDR3 nucleotides: TGTGCCAGCAGCACCGGGACTACTAGGACCTACGAGCAGTACTTC. Translation: CASSTGTTRTYEQYF. Supplemented by reference TRBV2 and TRBJ2-7, the full variable domain reads EPEVTQTPSHQVTQMGQEVILRCVPISNHLYFYWYRQILGQKVEFLVSFYNNEISEKSEIFDDQFSVERPDGSNFTLKIRSTKLEDSAMYFCASSTGTTRTYEQYFGPGTRLTVT.

This rearrangement joins TRBV13 to TRBJ2-3, with 9 bases that match TRBD2. V gave up 3 bases and J gave up 2 bases; unmatched junction bases: 9. This CDR3 region has 17 residues. CDR1 and CDR2 from the germline V gene are PRHDT and FYEKMQ (reference sequence). This chain's CDR3 is CASSFEGLAGYTDTQYF. The CDR3 region has the DNA TGTGCCAGCAGCTTCGAGGGTCTAGCGGGGTACACAGATACGCAGTATTTT.

The chain is built from TRBV5-1 and TRBJ2-1, with D tentatively TRBD2 (6 bases). The CDR3 consists of 16 residues. V was pared by 0 bases and J by 2 bases, with 12 bases between. Germline CDR1 SGHRS, CDR2 YFSETQ. DNA of the CDR3: TGCGCCAGCAGCTTGGGGGAGGCGGGGCCCTACAATGAGCAGTTCTTC. Residues: CASSLGEAGPYNEQFF.

The V gene is TRBV29-1, the J gene TRBJ1-4; 8 bases align to TRBD1. Germline lookup yields CDR1 SQVTM and CDR2 ANQGSEA. The CDR3 has 14 amino acids. V lost 7 bases, J lost 7 bases, and 11 bases stayed unmatched. This CDR3 is CSGKDSGGGEKLFF. Written as DNA, the CDR3 is TGCAGCGGGAAGGACTCAGGGGGCGGTGAAAAACTGTTTTTT.

This chain links TRBV7-2 with TRBJ2-2; a weak D match, TRBD2 (6 bases). This CDR3 comprises 15 residues. Trimming cost V 5 bases and J 3 bases, with 13 bases left between them. In germline, CDR1 is SGHTA, CDR2 FQGNSA. CDR3 sequence (DNA): TGTGCCAGCAGCGCCCAGGGCGGGGACACCGGGGAGCTGTTTTTT. Protein: CASSAQGGDTGELFF. The full variable domain, in which reference TRBV7-2 and TRBJ2-2 provide the parts outside the CDR3, is GAGVSQSPSNKVTEKGKDVELRCDPISGHTALYWYRQSLGQGLEFLIYFQGNSAPDKSGLPSDRFSAERTGGSVSTLTIQRTQQEDSAVYLCASSAQGGDTGELFFGEGSRLTVL.

This chain uses TRBV19 with TRBJ1-5; no clear D gene. The V and J ends lost 7 bases and 3 bases respectively, with 16 bases between them. Germline CDR1 is LNHDA and CDR2 is SQIVND (reference sequence). This CDR3 comprises 15 residues. The CDR3 region is CASKFEGWPNQPQHF. The DNA for the CDR3 is TGTGCCAGTAAGTTTGAGGGATGGCCCAATCAGCCCCAGCATTTT.

This chain connects TRBV5-1 to TRBJ2-5; tentative D call: TRBD2 (6 bases). V dropped 0 bases and J dropped 2 bases, with 8 bases sitting between them. Germline loops: CDR1 SGHRS, CDR2 YFSETQ. The CDR3 is 14 residues long. The CDR3 reads CASSLGRGQETQYF. The CDR3, as DNA: TGCGCCAGCAGCTTGGGGCGGGGACAAGAGACCCAGTACTTC.

V is TRBV19 and J is TRBJ2-7, with TRBD2 matching over 12 bases. J gave up 5 bases and V 6 bases, and 5 bases lay outside the gene matches. Per the germline V gene, CDR1 is LNHDA and CDR2 is SQIVND (reference sequence). CDR3 length: 14 amino acids. The CDR3 bases are TGTGCCAGTAGCGGACTAGCGGGATTGAACGAGCAGTACTTC. It yields the protein CASSGLAGLNEQYF. Looking up the rest from reference TRBV19 and TRBJ2-7 gives the full variable domain: DGGITQSPKYLFRKEGQNVTLSCEQNLNHDAMYWYRQDPGQGLRLIYYSQIVNDFQKGDIAEGYSVSREKKESFPLTVTSAQKNPTAFYLCASSGLAGLNEQYFGPGTRLTVT.

This chain joins TRBV6-6 and TRBJ2-1, with D possibly TRBD2 on 6 matching bases. CDR3 length: 12 residues. Germline values: CDR1 MNHNY, CDR2 SVGAGI (reference sequence). V dropped 6 bases and J dropped 7 bases, with 10 bases sitting between them. The CDR3 nucleotides are TGTGCCAGCAGCGAGACTAGGAATGAGCAGTTCTTC. It yields the protein CASSETRNEQFF.

The V and J genes are TRBV7-9 and TRBJ1-1, with D possibly TRBD1 on 5 matching bases. The germline V and J ends were trimmed by 5 bases and 1 base, with 11 bases remaining between them. This CDR3 is 14 amino acids long. In germline, CDR1 is SEHNR, CDR2 FQNEAQ (reference sequence). The CDR3 DNA reads TGTGCCAGCAGCCGAGTGCAGGGGAACACTGAAGCTTTCTTT. Its protein product is CASSRVQGNTEAFF.

The rearrangement uses TRBV11-1 and TRBJ2-1, with D perhaps matching TRBD2 (5 bases). The germline CDR1 and CDR2 sequences are SGHAT and FQDESV (reference sequence). V was cut by 3 bases and J by 0 bases, with 9 bases left in between. The CDR3 loop spans 15 amino acids. The CDR3 sequence is CASSLSDSSYNEQFF. The DNA for the CDR3 is TGTGCCAGCAGCTTGTCGGACTCCTCCTACAATGAGCAGTTCTTC.

This chain connects TRBV4-1 to TRBJ1-1; D is perhaps TRBD1 (6 bases). Germline V gives CDR1 MGHRA, CDR2 YSYEKL. This CDR3 comprises 15 residues. V lost 1 base and J lost 5, with 14 bases in between. CDR3 residues: CASSQVSGGRTEAFF. DNA of the CDR3: TGCGCCAGCAGCCAAGTGAGTGGGGGCAGAACTGAAGCTTTCTTT.

A remark on this clone: Within the sample, other DNA sequences also encode this same CDR3. V usage is TRBV27 and J usage is TRBJ2-7; a possible D gene is TRBD1 (6 bases). CDR3 size: 13 residues. V was clipped by 2 bases and J by 3 bases, with 8 bases between them. Per germline, CDR1 MNHEY and CDR2 SMNVEV (reference sequence). The CDR3 spells CASSLGQNYEQYF. The CDR3 DNA follows: TGTGCCAGCAGTTTAGGACAGAACTACGAGCAGTACTTC.

The sample holds one count of this clone. The chain employs TRBV10-3 and TRBJ2-7, with D possibly being TRBD1 (5 bases). CDR3 length: 14 amino acids. Germline values: CDR1 ENHRY, CDR2 SYGVKD. Deletions cut 3 bases from V and 2 bases from J, with 11 bases between. CDR3 region: CAISDPQVTYEQYF. The CDR3 bases are TGTGCCATCAGTGATCCACAGGTTACCTACGAGCAGTACTTC.

This clone has just a few counts. The chain couples TRBV7-9 to TRBJ2-3, with no clear D. V was pared by 4 bases and J by 0 bases, with 17 bases between. Germline V gene sequence: CDR1 SEHNR, CDR2 FQNEAQ (reference sequence). The CDR3 extends over 17 amino acids. CDR3 nucleotide sequence: TGTGCCAGCAGCTCACCCACCCAACAGCTTAGCACAGATACGCAGTATTTT. It translates to CASSSPTQQLSTDTQYF.

The chain joins TRBV11-2 to TRBJ1-2, with 8 bases matching TRBD1. This CDR3 is built from 13 residues. Germline V gene lookup returns CDR1 SGHAT and CDR2 FQNNGV. In nucleotides, the CDR3 is TGTGCATGCACAGGGGGGCCTAACTATGGCTACACCTTC. Translated, it gives CACTGGPNYGYTF. The whole variable domain, remainder taken from reference TRBV11-2 and TRBJ1-2, is EAGVAQSPRYKIIEKRQSVAFWCNPISGHATLYWYQQILGQGPKLLIQFQNNGVVDDSQLPKDRFSAERLKGVDSTLKIQPAKLEDSAVYLCACTGGPNYGYTFGSGTRLTVV.

The genes are TRBV5-6 and TRBJ2-7; the match to TRBD2 covers 7 bases. Per the germline V gene, CDR1 is SGHDT and CDR2 is YYEEEE. The CDR3 spans 14 residues. Trimming took 1 base from V and 3 from J; bases not matched to a gene: 4. CDR3 nucleotides: TGTGCCAGCAGCTTGATGCGGGAGAGCTACGAGCAGTACTTC. Its translation: CASSLMRESYEQYF. The full variable domain, rest sourced from reference TRBV5-6 and TRBJ2-7, is DAGVTQSPTHLIKTRGQQVTLRCSPKSGHDTVSWYQQALGQGPQFIFQYYEEEERQRGNFPDRFSGHQFPNYSSELNVNALLLGDSALYLCASSLMRESYEQYFGPGTRLTVT.

This clone was detected a few times. The rearrangement links TRBV11-2 to TRBJ2-1, with 8 bases lining up with TRBD2. This CDR3 spans 18 amino acids. The J segment lost 0 bases and the V segment lost 1 base, leaving 8 bases of the junction unmatched. The germline V gene has CDR1 SGHAT and CDR2 FQNNGV. The chain's CDR3 is CASSLVELAGPSYNEQFF. The CDR3 coding sequence is TGTGCCAGCAGCTTAGTGGAGCTAGCGGGCCCCTCCTACAATGAGCAGTTCTTC.